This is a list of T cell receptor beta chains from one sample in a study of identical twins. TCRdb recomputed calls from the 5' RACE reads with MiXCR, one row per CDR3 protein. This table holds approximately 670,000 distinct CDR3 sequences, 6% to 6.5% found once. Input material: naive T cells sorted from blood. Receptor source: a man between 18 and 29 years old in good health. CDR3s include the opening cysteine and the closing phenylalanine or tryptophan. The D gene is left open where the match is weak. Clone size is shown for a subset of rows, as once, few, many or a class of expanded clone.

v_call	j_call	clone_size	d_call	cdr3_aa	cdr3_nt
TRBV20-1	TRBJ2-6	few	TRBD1	CSARSRQGAGANVLTF	TGCAGTGCTCGATCGCGACAGGGCGCTGGGGCCAACGTCCTGACTTTC
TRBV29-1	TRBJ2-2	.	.	CSVVAAATGELFF	TGCAGCGTTGTCGCGGCCGCCACCGGGGAGCTGTTTTTT
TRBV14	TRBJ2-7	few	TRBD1	CASNGQGSYEQYF	TGTGCCAGCAACGGACAGGGATCCTACGAGCAGTACTTC
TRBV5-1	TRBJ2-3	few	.	CASRLVGHTDTQYF	TGCGCCAGCAGGCTAGTGGGCCACACAGATACGCAGTATTTT
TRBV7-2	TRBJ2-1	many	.	CASSLSHYNEQFF	TGTGCCAGCAGCTTATCCCACTACAATGAGCAGTTCTTC
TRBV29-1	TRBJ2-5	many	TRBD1	CSTETGSETQYF	TGCAGCACCGAGACAGGGTCAGAGACCCAGTACTTC
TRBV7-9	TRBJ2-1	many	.	CASSSGPGYEQFF	TGTGCCAGCAGTTCCGGACCGGGGTATGAGCAGTTCTTC
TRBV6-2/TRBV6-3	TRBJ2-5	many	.	CASSSPGFSGETQYF	TGTGCCAGCAGTTCCCCGGGATTTTCGGGGGAGACCCAGTACTTC
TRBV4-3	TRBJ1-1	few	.	CASSQDRRNTEAFF	TGCGCCAGCAGCCAAGACCGCAGAAACACTGAAGCTTTCTTT
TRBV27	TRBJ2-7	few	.	CASRGGISGEQYF	TGTGCCAGCCGCGGCGGGATAAGTGGCGAGCAGTACTTC
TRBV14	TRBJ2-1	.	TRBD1	CASSQRQGVAYNEQFF	TGTGCCAGCAGCCAAAGACAGGGGGTAGCCTACAATGAGCAGTTCTTC
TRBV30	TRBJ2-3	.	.	CAWSPQADTQYF	TGTGCCTGGAGCCCTCAGGCAGATACGCAGTATTTT
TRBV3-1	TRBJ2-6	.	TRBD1	CASSQAFGTGKRGSGANVLTF	TGTGCCAGCAGCCAAGCGTTCGGGACAGGGAAGAGGGGCTCTGGGGCCAACGTCCTGACTTTC
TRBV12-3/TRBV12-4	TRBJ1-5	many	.	CASSLMAGAEDQPQHF	TGTGCCAGCAGTTTAATGGCGGGGGCAGAGGATCAGCCCCAGCATTTT
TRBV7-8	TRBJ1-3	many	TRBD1	CASSSSTGGSGNTIYF	TGTGCCAGCAGCTCTTCGACAGGGGGCTCTGGAAACACCATATATTTT
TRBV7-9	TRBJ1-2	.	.	CASSLQSDYGYTF	TGTGCCAGCAGCTTACAGAGCGACTATGGCTACACCTTC
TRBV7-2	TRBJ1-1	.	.	CASSRPGGTEAFF	TGTGCCAGCAGCCGCCCCGGGGGCACTGAAGCTTTCTTT
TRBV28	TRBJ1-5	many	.	CASSLPTGSNQPQHF	TGTGCCAGCAGTTTACCGACAGGTAGCAATCAGCCCCAGCATTTT
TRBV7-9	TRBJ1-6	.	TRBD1	CASSLQTGTNSPLHF	TGTGCCAGCAGCTTACAGACAGGGACGAATTCACCCCTCCACTTT